These 30 T cell receptor beta chains came from one sample sequenced in a study of blood T cell repertoires in COVID-19. Clones were sequenced by immunoSEQ multiplex PCR, and TCRdb holds only the in-frame ones, with some missing. The sample lists around 100,000 clones, roughly 87% seen once, with around 6.2% in the top ten. The specimen was peripheral blood. The receptor source for this set is a human donor in a cohort sampled during active COVID-19.

This chain uses TRBV3-1 (or the pseudogene TRBV3-2) with TRBJ2-7; perhaps TRBD2 as D (5 bases). The germline CDR1 and CDR2 sequences are LGHDT and YNNKEL (reference sequence). Deletions cut 1 base from V and 6 bases from J, with 10 bases between. The CDR3 extends over 13 amino acids. The chain's CDR3 is CASSQVVSAEQYF. The CDR3 nucleotides are TGTGCCAGCAGCCAAGTGGTTAGCGCCGAGCAGTACTTC.

This clone was counted once. This sequence joins TRBV14 and TRBJ2-7; a possible D gene is TRBD2 (6 bases). The CDR3 loop spans 15 amino acids. V shed 4 bases and J shed 0 bases, with 13 bases lying between them. Germline V gene data show CDR1 as SGHDN and CDR2 as FVKESK. The CDR3 loop reads CASSPDRGTSYEQYF. The CDR3 region has the DNA TGTGCCAGCAGCCCCGATCGCGGGACCTCCTACGAGCAGTACTTC.

The gene calls are TRBV6-5 and TRBJ2-3; TRBD1 matches at 10 bases. V trimming: 6 bases; J trimming: 3 bases; junction bases outside the gene matches: 3. Germline assignment: CDR1 MNHEY and CDR2 SVGAGI. The CDR3 consists of 14 residues. The CDR3, as DNA: TGTGCCAGCAGGGACAGGGGGGCGACAGATACGCAGTATTTT. It specifies CASRDRGATDTQYF.

The chain combines TRBV28 with TRBJ2-1; 9 positions match TRBD2. The CDR3 totals 15 residues. Losses at the gene ends were 3 bases for V and 5 bases for J; bases not matched to a gene: 5. The germline V gene has CDR1 MDHEN and CDR2 SYDVKM. CDR3 loop: CASSLAVAGDNEQFF. In DNA form, the CDR3 reads TGTGCCAGCAGTTTGGCGGTAGCGGGGGACAATGAGCAGTTCTTC.

DNA for the CDR3: TGTGCCAGCAGGCCTGGACAGGGGGCTCAATATGGCTACACCTTC. Protein sequence: CASRPGQGAQYGYTF. This chain connects TRBV7-2 to TRBJ1-2, with 11 bases matching TRBD1. CDR1 and CDR2 (germline): SGHTA, FQGNSA. The CDR3 is 15 amino acids. Germline trimming cut 6 bases from V and 5 bases from J; bases unmatched to any gene: 8.

The chain joins TRBV15 to TRBJ1-2, with a tentative D call TRBD1 (6 bases). V lost 9 bases, J lost 0 bases, and 17 bases lay in between. From germline, CDR1 is LNHNV and CDR2 YYDKDF (reference sequence). This CDR3 has 15 residues. This CDR3 is CATSRGVLTNYGYTF. The CDR3 DNA reads TGTGCCACTTCCAGGGGAGTACTAACTAACTATGGCTACACCTTC.

This clone appeared once. This chain connects TRBV20-1 to TRBJ2-3, with 7 bases identical to TRBD2. The CDR3 length is 15 residues. CDR1 DFQATT and CDR2 SNEGSKA come from the germline V gene (reference sequence). With V trimmed by 3 bases and J by 3 bases, 9 bases remained unmatched. The CDR3 is CSASWRGGRTDTQYF. CDR3 bases: TGCAGTGCTAGTTGGCGCGGGGGACGGACAGATACGCAGTATTTT.

The rearrangement links TRBV28 to TRBJ1-2; 9 bases line up with TRBD1. Germline V gene sequence: CDR1 MDHEN, CDR2 SYDVKM. This CDR3 has 13 amino acids. The V gene end was trimmed by 5 bases and the J gene end by 5 bases; junction bases not matched to a gene: 3. The CDR3 protein is CASSPGQGYGYTF. For the CDR3, the DNA is TGTGCCAGCAGTCCAGGACAGGGGTATGGCTACACCTTC.

The rearrangement uses TRBV5-6 and TRBJ2-7, with 8 nucleotides matching TRBD1. The CDR3 has 14 residues. Germline CDR1 reads SGHDT; CDR2 reads YYEEEE. The V gene end was trimmed by 3 bases and the J gene end by 7 bases; junction bases not matched to a gene: 9. As DNA, the CDR3 is TGTGCCAGCAGCTCTGACAGGGGCCTACGGGAGCAGTACTTC. This encodes CASSSDRGLREQYF.

The J gene is TRBJ2-1, the V gene TRBV5-1, with D possibly being TRBD1 (6 bases). V was shortened by 0 bases and J by 7 bases, with 11 bases between the two germline ends. Germline CDR1 is SGHRS and CDR2 is YFSETQ. The CDR3 is made up of 14 amino acids. The CDR3 reads CASSLEQGSNEQFF. CDR3 in DNA: TGCGCCAGCAGCTTGGAACAGGGTTCGAATGAGCAGTTCTTC.

J is TRBJ2-1 and V is TRBV5-4; TRBD1 is a possible D gene (6 bases). The CDR3 length is 15 residues. Germline V CDR1 and CDR2: SGHNT, YYREEE (reference sequence). The V end was cut by 4 bases, the J end by 4 bases, with 15 bases between. CDR3 in amino acids: CASSLEGVEYNEQFF. CDR3 coding DNA: TGTGCCAGCAGCCTCGAGGGGGTCGAATACAATGAGCAGTTCTTC.

The J gene is TRBJ1-2, the V gene TRBV6-5; 7 bases match TRBD1. After removal of 5 bases from V and 3 bases from J, the junction contained 6 bases not matched to a gene. The CDR3 sequence is 14 residues long. The germline V gene encodes CDR1 MNHEY and CDR2 SVGAGI. This CDR3 is CASSPKTGYYGYTF. CDR3 nucleotide sequence: TGTGCCAGCAGTCCAAAGACAGGGTACTATGGCTACACCTTC.

The CDR3 loop reads CASSRTGELFF. Written as DNA, the CDR3 is TGTGCCAGCAGCCGGACCGGGGAGCTGTTTTTT. The chain combines TRBV12-3 or TRBV12-4 with TRBJ2-2; D call uncertain. Deletions cut 6 bases from V and 5 bases from J, with 4 bases between. The CDR3 consists of 11 residues.

The chain uses TRBV2 and TRBJ2-5; possible D gene TRBD1, 5 bases. This CDR3 region has 14 residues. V lost 3 bases and J lost 5, with 13 bases in between. Germline V gene sequence: CDR1 SNHLY, CDR2 FYNNEI. The CDR3 protein is CASSEAGIGETQYF. The CDR3 nucleotides are TGTGCCAGCAGTGAGGCAGGGATCGGTGAGACCCAGTACTTC.

The V gene is TRBV16, the J gene TRBJ1-1; no clear D. The germline V and J ends were trimmed by 1 base and 3 bases, with 6 bases remaining between them. The CDR3 has 13 amino acids. CDR1 is KGHSY, CDR2 FQNENV, per germline. In DNA form, the CDR3 reads TGTGCCAGCAGCCAATATCAGTACACTGAAGCTTTCTTT. Residues: CASSQYQYTEAFF.

This clone was seen just once. This chain uses TRBV14 with TRBJ2-1, with 12 bases lining up with TRBD2. The ends lost 4 bases at V and 9 bases at J; junction bases unmatched: 7. Germline CDR1 is SGHDN and CDR2 is FVKESK. CDR3 length: 15 amino acids. The CDR3 region is CASSPKLAGGPEQFF. CDR3 nucleotides: TGTGCCAGCAGCCCTAAACTAGCGGGGGGCCCTGAGCAGTTCTTC.

This chain links TRBV2 with TRBJ2-3; D is possibly TRBD1 (6 bases). V lost 4 bases and J 4 bases, leaving 15 bases between the germline ends. The germline V gene has CDR1 SNHLY and CDR2 FYNNEI. The CDR3 is 15 amino acids. CDR3 in amino acids: CASSGDRSEADTQYF. CDR3 bases: TGTGCCAGCAGTGGCGACAGGTCCGAGGCAGATACGCAGTATTTT.

This sequence joins TRBV7-3 and TRBJ2-5; 9 bases line up with TRBD2. Germline-derived CDR1 and CDR2 are SGHTA and FQGTGA. The CDR3 length is 17 residues. V dropped 5 bases and J dropped 4; count of bases not matched to a gene: 14. CDR3 region: CASSRSGRMNLGETQYF. CDR3 sequence (DNA): TGTGCCAGCAGCAGGAGCGGGAGGATGAATCTGGGAGAGACCCAGTACTTC.

J is TRBJ2-3 and V is TRBV5-1, with 9 nucleotides matching TRBD2. Per germline, CDR1 SGHRS and CDR2 YFSETQ. V shed 2 bases, J shed 5 bases, and the junction held 3 bases outside the gene matches. The CDR3 runs to 14 residues. CDR3 amino acids: CASSFAGGKDTQYF. The CDR3 DNA sequence: TGCGCCAGCAGCTTCGCGGGGGGGAAAGATACGCAGTATTTT.

The rearrangement uses TRBV5-5 and TRBJ2-7; 7 positions match TRBD2. Germline loops: CDR1 SGHKS, CDR2 YYEKEE (reference sequence). This CDR3 has 16 amino acids. Unmatched junction bases numbered 11, after V lost 3 bases and J lost 2 bases. The CDR3 bases are TGTGCCAGCAGCTCGCGAGTTTCGGCGGGAGCCTACGAGCAGTACTTC. Translating it yields CASSSRVSAGAYEQYF.

The chain couples TRBV6-5 to TRBJ2-7; tentatively, D is TRBD1 (6 bases). V gave up 6 bases and J gave up 7 bases, with 19 bases separating them. Germline V gene lookup returns CDR1 MNHEY and CDR2 SVGAGI. CDR3 size: 14 residues. CDR3 loop: CASRGNLAGAEQYF. The CDR3 DNA reads as TGTGCCAGCAGGGGGAATCTGGCAGGGGCAGAGCAGTACTTC.

This rearrangement joins TRBV10-2 to TRBJ1-6, with 7 bases fitting TRBD1. CDR1 and CDR2 (germline): WSHSY, SAAADI. CDR3 length equals 14 residues. The V gene end was trimmed by 4 bases and the J gene end by 7 bases; junction bases not matched to a gene: 4. The DNA for the CDR3 is TGCGCCAGCAGTGGAGGGGGCTTCAATTCACCCCTCCACTTT. This codes for CASSGGGFNSPLHF.

This rearrangement joins TRBV4-1 to TRBJ2-7; D possibly corresponds to TRBD1 (5 bases). Trimming shortened V by 1 base and J by 2 bases, and 12 bases separated the two germline ends. CDR1 is MGHRA, CDR2 YSYEKL, per germline. This CDR3 has 15 residues. CDR3 in DNA: TGCGCCAGCAGCCAAGTACCACAGGCCCCCTACGAGCAGTACTTC. Its translation: CASSQVPQAPYEQYF.

The CDR3 loop reads CASSDRIAGGDTGELFF. CDR3 DNA sequence: TGTGCCAGCAGTGACCGTATAGCGGGAGGGGACACCGGGGAGCTGTTTTTT. V gene TRBV6-4 combines with J gene TRBJ2-2; 11 positions agree with TRBD2. Trimming took 2 bases from V and 3 from J; bases not matched to a gene: 5. This CDR3 region has 17 residues. CDR1 MRHNA and CDR2 SNTAGT come from the germline V gene.

This clone came up a few times. This chain joins TRBV19 and TRBJ1-6; D is ambiguous. Germline CDR1 is LNHDA and CDR2 is SQIVND (reference sequence). Between the trimmed V and J ends, which lost 4 bases and 10 bases, there was a span of 14 bases. The CDR3 contains 14 residues. CDR3 sequence reads: CASSNGVGSSPLHF. CDR3 DNA: TGTGCCAGTAGTAACGGGGTAGGAAGCTCACCCCTCCACTTT.

J is TRBJ1-2 and V is TRBV29-1; tentatively, D is TRBD1 (5 bases). This CDR3 contains 12 residues. The germline V and J ends were trimmed by 6 bases and 3 bases, with 11 bases remaining between them. Germline V CDR1 and CDR2: SQVTM, ANQGSEA. Here the CDR3 reads CSVSQEYYGYTF. DNA of the CDR3: TGCAGCGTCTCACAGGAATACTATGGCTACACCTTC. Supplemented by reference TRBV29-1 and TRBJ1-2, the full variable domain reads SAVISQKPSRDICQRGTSLTIQCQVDSQVTMMFWYRQQPGQSLTLIATANQGSEATYESGFVIDKFPISRPNLTFSTLTVSNMSPEDSSIYLCSVSQEYYGYTFGSGTRLTVV.

The genes are TRBV7-9 and TRBJ2-4; a weak D match, TRBD1 (5 bases). This CDR3 is 11 amino acids long. Trimming pared 4 bases from V and 15 bases from J, leaving 13 bases between. Germline V gene data show CDR1 as SEHNR and CDR2 as FQNEAQ (reference sequence). This CDR3 is CASSSAQVRYF. The CDR3 DNA follows: TGTGCCAGCAGCTCGGCACAGGTCAGGTACTTC.

The DNA for the CDR3 is TGTGCCAGCAGTCCGGCAGGGGGCTATGGAAACACCATATATTTT. Amino acids: CASSPAGGYGNTIYF. The V and J genes are TRBV28 and TRBJ1-3, with TRBD1 identical over 8 bases. Per germline, CDR1 MDHEN and CDR2 SYDVKM. V was pared by 5 bases and J by 3 bases, with 6 bases of the junction left unmatched. There are 15 residues in the CDR3.

The gene calls are TRBV18 and TRBJ2-2, with TRBD2 identical over 7 bases. The CDR3 is made up of 16 amino acids. Per germline, CDR1 KGHSH and CDR2 LQKENI. V lost 0 bases and J lost 5; bases outside the gene matches: 6. The CDR3 bases are TGTGCCAGCTCACCACCCTCGCGGGAGAGAACCGGGGAGCTGTTTTTT. Residues: CASSPPSRERTGELFF.

The V and J genes are TRBV5-6 and TRBJ2-7, with TRBD2 matching 8 bases. This CDR3 has 16 residues. The V segment lost 4 bases and the J segment 3 bases; nucleotides outside the gene matches: 12. Germline V gives CDR1 SGHDT, CDR2 YYEEEE. The CDR3 sequence: CASSPGGTSFGYEQYF. CDR3 in DNA: TGTGCCAGCAGCCCGGGAGGGACTTCCTTTGGCTACGAGCAGTACTTC. Using reference TRBV5-6 and TRBJ2-7 for the parts outside the CDR3, the full variable domain is DAGVTQSPTHLIKTRGQQVTLRCSPKSGHDTVSWYQQALGQGPQFIFQYYEEEERQRGNFPDRFSGHQFPNYSSELNVNALLLGDSALYLCASSPGGTSFGYEQYFGPGTRLTVT.